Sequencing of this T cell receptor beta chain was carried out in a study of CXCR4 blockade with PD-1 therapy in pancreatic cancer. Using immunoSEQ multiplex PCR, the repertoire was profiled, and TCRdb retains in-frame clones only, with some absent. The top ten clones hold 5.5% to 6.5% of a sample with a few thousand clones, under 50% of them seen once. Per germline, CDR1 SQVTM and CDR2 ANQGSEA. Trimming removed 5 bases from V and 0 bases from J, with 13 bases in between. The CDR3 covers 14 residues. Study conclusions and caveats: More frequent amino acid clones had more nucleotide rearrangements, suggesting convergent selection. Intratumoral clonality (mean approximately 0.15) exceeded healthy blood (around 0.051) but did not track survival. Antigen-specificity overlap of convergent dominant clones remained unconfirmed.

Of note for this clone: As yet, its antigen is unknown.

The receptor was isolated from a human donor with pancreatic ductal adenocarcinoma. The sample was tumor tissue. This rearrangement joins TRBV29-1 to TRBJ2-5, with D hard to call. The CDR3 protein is CSVRLLKYQETQYF. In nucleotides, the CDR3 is TGCAGCGTTAGACTCTTAAAGTACCAAGAGACCCAGTACTTC.